A selection of T cell receptor beta chains follows, all from one sample in a study of molecular identifiers for immune sequencing clone quantification. TCRdb processed the PCR reads anew with MiXCR; each CDR3 protein has one entry. The sample lists tens of thousands of distinct CDR3 sequences; about 23% were seen once. Specimen: naive CD8+ T cells from blood, with Jurkat cell RNA spiked in. Receptor source: a human donor in good health. Some libraries in this study had Jurkat cell RNA spiked in. Both conserved end residues are part of each CDR3. A D gene is named only where the DNA matches it firmly. Some rows have no size entry. The others give once, few or many, or a class for an expanded clone.

CDR3 DNA: TGTGCCAGCAAACAGACAATGAACACTGAAGCTTTCTTT
CDR3 protein: CASKQTMNTEAFF
V gene: TRBV27
D gene: NA
CDR3 length: 13
J gene: TRBJ1-1
clone size: many

CDR3 DNA: TGTGCCAGCAGCCCCGGGGGCTTTCAAGCTTTCTTT
CDR3 protein: CASSPGGFQAFF
V gene: TRBV6-1
D gene: NA
CDR3 length: 12
J gene: TRBJ1-1
clone size: many

CDR3 DNA: TGTGCCAGCAGCGTTACGTCTAGGGGCCACCCTTACGAGCAGTACTTC
CDR3 protein: CASSVTSRGHPYEQYF
V gene: TRBV9
D gene: NA
CDR3 length: 16
J gene: TRBJ2-7
clone size: many

CDR3 DNA: TGTGCCAGCAGTTACGGTGTCTCTGGGGCCAACGTCCTGACTTTC
CDR3 protein: CASSYGVSGANVLTF
V gene: TRBV6-2/TRBV6-3
D gene: NA
CDR3 length: 15
J gene: TRBJ2-6
clone size: few

CDR3 DNA: TGTGCCAGCAGGGGGACTAGCGGGGCTCCTAGCACAGATACGCAGTATTTT
CDR3 protein: CASRGTSGAPSTDTQYF
V gene: TRBV2
D gene: TRBD2
CDR3 length: 17
J gene: TRBJ2-3
clone size: many

CDR3 DNA: TGTGGCAGCAGCTCCGGGTGGGGACTAGGAGAGACCCAGTACTTC
CDR3 protein: CGSSSGWGLGETQYF
V gene: TRBV11-2
D gene: TRBD2
CDR3 length: 15
J gene: TRBJ2-5
clone size: NA

CDR3 DNA: TGTGCCAGCAGCTTAGGGCCGGGACAGGGGGCGCGGAGTATCCACGAGCAGTACTTC
CDR3 protein: CASSLGPGQGARSIHEQYF
V gene: TRBV7-9
D gene: TRBD1
CDR3 length: 19
J gene: TRBJ2-7
clone size: few

CDR3 DNA: TGTGCCACCAGTGATTTTAGAGGGGGCGCGGAGCAGTTCTTC
CDR3 protein: CATSDFRGGAEQFF
V gene: TRBV24-1
D gene: TRBD1
CDR3 length: 14
J gene: TRBJ2-1
clone size: few

CDR3 DNA: TGTGCCAGCAGCCCCTACCCCCAGGGGATTAACACCATATATTTT
CDR3 protein: CASSPYPQGINTIYF
V gene: TRBV3-1
D gene: NA
CDR3 length: 15
J gene: TRBJ1-3
clone size: many

CDR3 DNA: TGTGCCAGCAGTTTATGGGACAGGGATACAGATACGCAGTATTTT
CDR3 protein: CASSLWDRDTDTQYF
V gene: TRBV28
D gene: TRBD1
CDR3 length: 15
J gene: TRBJ2-3
clone size: few

CDR3 DNA: TGTGCCAGTAATGCAGTCGGATATAGCAATCAGCCCCAGCATTTT
CDR3 protein: CASNAVGYSNQPQHF
V gene: TRBV19
D gene: NA
CDR3 length: 15
J gene: TRBJ1-5
clone size: many

CDR3 DNA: TGTGCCAGTACCTTCGGGAGCCTCCACACTGAAGCTTTCTTT
CDR3 protein: CASTFGSLHTEAFF
V gene: TRBV19
D gene: NA
CDR3 length: 14
J gene: TRBJ1-1
clone size: many

CDR3 DNA: TGTGCTAGTGCCCAAAAGGTGGAAGAGACCCAGTACTTC
CDR3 protein: CASAQKVEETQYF
V gene: TRBV12-5
D gene: NA
CDR3 length: 13
J gene: TRBJ2-5
clone size: many

CDR3 DNA: TGTGCCAGCAGTGTACCCCTCCAGGGGGCTGGCCCTGCCGCTTTCTTT
CDR3 protein: CASSVPLQGAGPAAFF
V gene: TRBV27
D gene: TRBD1
CDR3 length: 16
J gene: TRBJ1-1
clone size: once

CDR3 DNA: TGTGCCAGTAGTATAGATCTCGGACAGAGCTACGAGCAGTACTTC
CDR3 protein: CASSIDLGQSYEQYF
V gene: TRBV19
D gene: NA
CDR3 length: 15
J gene: TRBJ2-7
clone size: NA

CDR3 DNA: TGTGCCAGCAGCTCCGACTCCGGGACATATAACTACGAGCAGTACTTC
CDR3 protein: CASSSDSGTYNYEQYF
V gene: TRBV7-8
D gene: NA
CDR3 length: 16
J gene: TRBJ2-7
clone size: many

CDR3 DNA: TGCGCCAGCACCCTGTCGGGCGGCGGCACTGAAGCTTTCTTT
CDR3 protein: CASTLSGGGTEAFF
V gene: TRBV5-1
D gene: NA
CDR3 length: 14
J gene: TRBJ1-1
clone size: many

CDR3 DNA: TGCGCCAGCAAGGGGGGAAGATCAGGGGGTTCTTCAGATACGCAGTATTTT
CDR3 protein: CASKGGRSGGSSDTQYF
V gene: TRBV10-2
D gene: NA
CDR3 length: 17
J gene: TRBJ2-3
clone size: many

CDR3 DNA: TGTGCCAGCAGCTTGGATCCTGACACATACAATGAGCAGTTCTTC
CDR3 protein: CASSLDPDTYNEQFF
V gene: TRBV11-2
D gene: NA
CDR3 length: 15
J gene: TRBJ2-1
clone size: NA

CDR3 DNA: TGTGCCAGCAGCCCGCCGGACAGCCCCTATGGCTACACCTTC
CDR3 protein: CASSPPDSPYGYTF
V gene: TRBV9
D gene: NA
CDR3 length: 14
J gene: TRBJ1-2
clone size: few

CDR3 DNA: TGTGCCAGCAGGTTAACAGGGGGCGCATGGAATGAGCAGTTCTTC
CDR3 protein: CASRLTGGAWNEQFF
V gene: TRBV28
D gene: TRBD1
CDR3 length: 15
J gene: TRBJ2-1
clone size: few

CDR3 DNA: TGTGCCGGCAGTCCACTTCGTACGAGAACCCCAGGAACCGGGGAGCTGTTTTTT
CDR3 protein: CAGSPLRTRTPGTGELFF
V gene: TRBV12-3/TRBV12-4
D gene: NA
CDR3 length: 18
J gene: TRBJ2-2
clone size: NA

CDR3 DNA: TGTGCCAGCAGTCTCTGGACTAGCGGGGGTCACACAGATACGCAGTATTTT
CDR3 protein: CASSLWTSGGHTDTQYF
V gene: TRBV12-3/TRBV12-4
D gene: TRBD2
CDR3 length: 17
J gene: TRBJ2-3
clone size: once

CDR3 DNA: TGTGCCAGCAGCTGGGGTAGCGGGCCGGCCTACGAGCAGTACTTC
CDR3 protein: CASSWGSGPAYEQYF
V gene: TRBV11-1
D gene: TRBD2
CDR3 length: 15
J gene: TRBJ2-7
clone size: few

CDR3 DNA: TGTGCCAGCAGCGAGCCCCTCGAGGCGGCGGCAGATACGCAGTATTTT
CDR3 protein: CASSEPLEAAADTQYF
V gene: TRBV9
D gene: NA
CDR3 length: 16
J gene: TRBJ2-3
clone size: many

CDR3 DNA: TGTGCCAGCAGCAAATTTAGCGGCCCCAAGAAGACCCAGTACTTC
CDR3 protein: CASSKFSGPKKTQYF
V gene: TRBV21-1
D gene: NA
CDR3 length: 15
J gene: TRBJ2-5
clone size: few

CDR3 DNA: TGTGCCAGCAGGATATCCCCAGGGGCCGGAAACACCATATATTTT
CDR3 protein: CASRISPGAGNTIYF
V gene: TRBV2
D gene: NA
CDR3 length: 15
J gene: TRBJ1-3
clone size: many

CDR3 DNA: TGTGCCAGCAGCTTGGAACTTTCGCTGGGGATCTGGGATACGCAGTATTTT
CDR3 protein: CASSLELSLGIWDTQYF
V gene: TRBV5-5
D gene: NA
CDR3 length: 17
J gene: TRBJ2-3
clone size: many

CDR3 DNA: TGTGCCAGCAGCTACACGAATGGACAGGACCTTCAGTACAATGAGCAGTTCTTC
CDR3 protein: CASSYTNGQDLQYNEQFF
V gene: TRBV5-6
D gene: TRBD1
CDR3 length: 18
J gene: TRBJ2-1
clone size: many

CDR3 DNA: TGTGCCAGCAGCCCCCGAATGGAAGTCTATGGCTACACCTTC
CDR3 protein: CASSPRMEVYGYTF
V gene: TRBV7-9
D gene: NA
CDR3 length: 14
J gene: TRBJ1-2
clone size: many

CDR3 DNA: TGTGCCACCAGCAGAGATCGCGGGGTTCGCGCAGATACGCAGTATTTT
CDR3 protein: CATSRDRGVRADTQYF
V gene: TRBV15
D gene: NA
CDR3 length: 16
J gene: TRBJ2-3
clone size: few

CDR3 DNA: TGTGCCAGCAGCTTACCTAGCGGGGATTTAAATACGCAGTATTTT
CDR3 protein: CASSLPSGDLNTQYF
V gene: TRBV7-9
D gene: TRBD2
CDR3 length: 15
J gene: TRBJ2-3
clone size: many

CDR3 DNA: TGTGCCAGCAGCGTAGGAGGGAGCAATCAGCCCCAGCATTTT
CDR3 protein: CASSVGGSNQPQHF
V gene: TRBV9
D gene: NA
CDR3 length: 14
J gene: TRBJ1-5
clone size: many

CDR3 DNA: TGTGCCAGCAGCGCCCGGGTCTCTACCTACGAGCAGTACTTC
CDR3 protein: CASSARVSTYEQYF
V gene: TRBV14
D gene: NA
CDR3 length: 14
J gene: TRBJ2-7
clone size: many

CDR3 DNA: TGCGCCAGCAGCCAAGATCGAGGGGCGGGTCAGCCCCAGCATTTT
CDR3 protein: CASSQDRGAGQPQHF
V gene: TRBV4-3
D gene: NA
CDR3 length: 15
J gene: TRBJ1-5
clone size: many

CDR3 DNA: TGCAGTGGGGGGATTAACACCGGGGAGCTGTTTTTT
CDR3 protein: CSGGINTGELFF
V gene: TRBV20-1
D gene: NA
CDR3 length: 12
J gene: TRBJ2-2
clone size: many

CDR3 DNA: TGCGCCAGCAGCCAAGATTTGCTCCCCGGCGCCGGTGGGCCTGACGCTTTCTTT
CDR3 protein: CASSQDLLPGAGGPDAFF
V gene: TRBV4-3
D gene: NA
CDR3 length: 18
J gene: TRBJ1-1
clone size: NA

CDR3 DNA: TGTGCCAGCAGCTTAGCACGGACTAGCGGGAGGGCCGCTTTCTACGAGCAGTACTTC
CDR3 protein: CASSLARTSGRAAFYEQYF
V gene: TRBV7-9
D gene: TRBD2
CDR3 length: 19
J gene: TRBJ2-7
clone size: NA

CDR3 DNA: TGCAGCGTTGATCGGCAGGGTTCGGCAGATACGCAGTATTTT
CDR3 protein: CSVDRQGSADTQYF
V gene: TRBV29-1
D gene: NA
CDR3 length: 14
J gene: TRBJ2-3
clone size: medium-sized

CDR3 DNA: TGCGCCAGCAGCTTGGACAGGGCTCCCAACGTCCTGACTTTC
CDR3 protein: CASSLDRAPNVLTF
V gene: TRBV5-1
D gene: NA
CDR3 length: 14
J gene: TRBJ2-6
clone size: many

CDR3 DNA: TGCGCCAGCAGCCAGCGCGGGAGGGCATATAAGCAGTTCTTC
CDR3 protein: CASSQRGRAYKQFF
V gene: TRBV4-3
D gene: TRBD2
CDR3 length: 14
J gene: TRBJ2-1
clone size: NA

CDR3 DNA: TGTGCCAGCACTAGGGGGGCAGACACCGGGGAGCTGTTTTTT
CDR3 protein: CASTRGADTGELFF
V gene: TRBV6-2/TRBV6-3
D gene: NA
CDR3 length: 14
J gene: TRBJ2-2
clone size: many

CDR3 DNA: TGTGCCAGCAGTCTAACAGCGAACACTGAAGCTTTCTTT
CDR3 protein: CASSLTANTEAFF
V gene: TRBV28
D gene: NA
CDR3 length: 13
J gene: TRBJ1-1
clone size: NA

CDR3 DNA: TGTGCCAGCAGCCCTTCAGTGAACACCGGGGAGCTGTTTTTT
CDR3 protein: CASSPSVNTGELFF
V gene: TRBV7-9
D gene: NA
CDR3 length: 14
J gene: TRBJ2-2
clone size: many

CDR3 DNA: TGTGCCACCAGTGATTTACGCTCCGGCAATGAGCAGTTCTTC
CDR3 protein: CATSDLRSGNEQFF
V gene: TRBV24-1
D gene: NA
CDR3 length: 14
J gene: TRBJ2-1
clone size: many

CDR3 DNA: TGTGCCAGCAGCTCCCGGGACAGGGTTTACGAGCAGTACTTC
CDR3 protein: CASSSRDRVYEQYF
V gene: TRBV7-9
D gene: TRBD1
CDR3 length: 14
J gene: TRBJ2-7
clone size: NA

CDR3 DNA: TGTGCCAGCAGCTCGGGACAGAACCAAGAGACCCAGTACTTC
CDR3 protein: CASSSGQNQETQYF
V gene: TRBV13
D gene: TRBD1
CDR3 length: 14
J gene: TRBJ2-5
clone size: NA

CDR3 DNA: TGTGCCAGCAGCTTAGAATCCGGGCCACAAAACATTCAGTACTTC
CDR3 protein: CASSLESGPQNIQYF
V gene: TRBV11-2
D gene: NA
CDR3 length: 15
J gene: TRBJ2-4
clone size: NA

CDR3 DNA: TGTGCCAGTAGTCCGACAGGGGGCCGGGGCACAGATACGCAGTATTTT
CDR3 protein: CASSPTGGRGTDTQYF
V gene: TRBV19
D gene: TRBD1
CDR3 length: 16
J gene: TRBJ2-3
clone size: many

CDR3 DNA: TGCGCCAGCAGTGAGTACAGCGGGAACGTCTACGAGCAGTACTTC
CDR3 protein: CASSEYSGNVYEQYF
V gene: TRBV10-1
D gene: TRBD2
CDR3 length: 15
J gene: TRBJ2-7
clone size: few

CDR3 DNA: TGTGCCATCGGGTCCAACACTGAAGCTTTCTTT
CDR3 protein: CAIGSNTEAFF
V gene: TRBV6-6
D gene: NA
CDR3 length: 11
J gene: TRBJ1-1
clone size: many

CDR3 DNA: TGCAGTGCTAGAGGGGGCAGGGGGGAAAGCGCTGAAGCTTTCTTT
CDR3 protein: CSARGGRGESAEAFF
V gene: TRBV20-1
D gene: TRBD1
CDR3 length: 15
J gene: TRBJ1-1
clone size: NA

CDR3 DNA: TGCAGTGCTCGAGGGGACAGGGGCTATGGCTACACCTTC
CDR3 protein: CSARGDRGYGYTF
V gene: TRBV20-1
D gene: TRBD1
CDR3 length: 13
J gene: TRBJ1-2
clone size: many

CDR3 DNA: TGTGCCAGCAGCCAAAGAAGAGGGGTTTGGACAGATACGCAGTATTTT
CDR3 protein: CASSQRRGVWTDTQYF
V gene: TRBV14
D gene: NA
CDR3 length: 16
J gene: TRBJ2-3
clone size: few

CDR3 DNA: TGTGCCAGCTCGGGGTCTCTTCAAGGTTACGAGCAGTACTTC
CDR3 protein: CASSGSLQGYEQYF
V gene: TRBV7-9
D gene: NA
CDR3 length: 14
J gene: TRBJ2-7
clone size: many